The rows below give T cell receptor beta chains drawn from one sample of a study of T cell responses to AZD1222 COVID-19 vaccine. The protocol was immunoSEQ multiplex PCR, while the TCRdb copy is restricted to in-frame clones and leaves out a portion. The sample includes roughly 150,000 clones, roughly nine tenths of them seen just once. The sequences come from peripheral blood, collected 28 days after the second AZD1222 dose. These receptors all come from an adult who received the AZD1222 COVID-19 vaccine. CDR3s include the opening cysteine and the closing phenylalanine or tryptophan. D genes are given only for firm matches. Size tells how often a clone was seen (once, few, many) or the class of an expanded clone, and some rows leave it out.

TRBJ2-5	NA	TRBV7-2	NA	CASSAPLRDPQETQYF	TGTGCCAGCAGCGCTCCCCTCCGGGACCCCCAAGAGACCCAGTACTTC
TRBJ2-7	NA	TRBV5-1	NA	CASSLGQPLRPYEQYF	TGCGCCAGCAGCCTCGGACAGCCCCTAAGGCCCTACGAGCAGTACTTC
TRBJ1-2	NA	TRBV5-4	TRBD1	CASSLGTGVHFYGYTF	TGTGCCAGCAGCTTGGGGACAGGGGTTCATTTCTATGGCTACACCTTC
TRBJ1-1	once	TRBV19	NA	CASSPSDSYTEAFF	TGTGCCAGTAGCCCCTCGGACAGCTACACTGAAGCTTTCTTT
TRBJ1-6	NA	TRBV6-1	NA	CASSEAATSYNSPLHF	TGTGCCAGCAGTGAAGCTGCAACCTCCTATAATTCACCCCTCCACTTT
TRBJ1-2	NA	TRBV15	NA	CATSRDGFSDGYTF	TGTGCCACCAGCAGAGATGGGTTTTCGGATGGCTACACCTTC
TRBJ1-6	NA	TRBV7-2	NA	CASSLGRGGSPLHF	TGTGCCAGCAGCCTGGGGAGGGGAGGGTCACCCCTCCACTTT
TRBJ1-5	NA	TRBV19	NA	CASSPRRGANQPQHF	TGTGCCAGTAGTCCCCGGAGGGGGGCCAATCAGCCCCAGCATTTT
TRBJ2-1	NA	TRBV14	NA	CASSRGGSYNEQFF	TGTGCCAGCAGCCGTGGGGGCTCCTACAATGAGCAGTTCTTC
TRBJ2-1	NA	TRBV5-1	TRBD1	CASSLGGTVPPYNEQFF	TGCGCCAGCAGCTTGGGGGGGACAGTACCACCCTACAATGAGCAGTTCTTC
TRBJ2-3	NA	TRBV5-1	TRBD2	CASSLQRPLAGTDTQYF	TGCGCCAGCAGCTTGCAGCGTCCACTAGCGGGAACAGATACGCAGTATTTT
TRBJ1-1	NA	TRBV9	NA	CASSVYGGNTEAFF	TGTGCCAGCAGCGTATATGGGGGAAACACTGAAGCTTTCTTT
TRBJ1-4	NA	TRBV7-9	NA	CASSLVGPNEKLFF	TGTGCCAGCAGCTTAGTGGGACCGAATGAAAAACTGTTTTTT
TRBJ2-3	once	TRBV10-1	NA	CASSEGGRVLYTDTQYF	TGCGCCAGCAGTGAGGGGGGACGCGTACTTTACACAGATACGCAGTATTTT
TRBJ1-2	NA	TRBV2	TRBD1	CASSEGRGRGGYTF	TGTGCCAGCAGTGAAGGCAGGGGGCGAGGTGGCTACACCTTC
TRBJ1-4	NA	TRBV28	NA	CASSTTGKLFF	TGTGCCAGCAGCACGACTGGGAAACTGTTTTTT
TRBJ1-2	once	TRBV29-1	NA	CSVETPRGGYTF	TGCAGCGTTGAGACCCCACGGGGTGGCTACACCTTC
TRBJ2-7	NA	TRBV24-1	NA	CATSGSSYEQYF	TGTGCCACCAGTGGGTCCTCCTACGAGCAGTACTTC
TRBJ1-1	NA	TRBV4-3	NA	CASSPAVGYTEAFF	TGCGCCAGCAGCCCCGCGGTCGGGTACACTGAAGCTTTCTTT
TRBJ1-3	once	TRBV6-2/TRBV6-3	NA	CASSYKVSGNTIYF	TGTGCCAGCAGTTACAAAGTCTCTGGAAACACCATATATTTT
TRBJ2-2	NA	TRBV5-1	TRBD2	CASSALARGLNTGELFF	TGCGCCAGCAGCGCACTAGCGAGGGGACTGAACACCGGGGAGCTGTTTTTT
TRBJ1-6	NA	TRBV7-9	NA	CASSLQGSPGPLHF	TGTGCCAGCAGCCTCCAGGGTTCCCCCGGGCCCCTCCACTTT
TRBJ1-1	NA	TRBV2	NA	CASGMGTPPEAFF	TGTGCCAGCGGGATGGGGACGCCACCGGAAGCTTTCTTT